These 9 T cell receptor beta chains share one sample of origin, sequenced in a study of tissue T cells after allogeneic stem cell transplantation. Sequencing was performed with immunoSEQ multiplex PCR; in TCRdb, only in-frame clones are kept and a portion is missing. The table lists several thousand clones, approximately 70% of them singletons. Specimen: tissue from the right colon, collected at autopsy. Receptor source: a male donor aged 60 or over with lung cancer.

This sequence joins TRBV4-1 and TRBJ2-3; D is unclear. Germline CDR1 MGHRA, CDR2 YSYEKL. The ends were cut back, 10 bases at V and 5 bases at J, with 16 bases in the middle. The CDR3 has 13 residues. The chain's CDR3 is CATGTTLGDTQYF. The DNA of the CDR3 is TGCGCCACAGGCACGACCCTGGGAGATACGCAGTATTTT.

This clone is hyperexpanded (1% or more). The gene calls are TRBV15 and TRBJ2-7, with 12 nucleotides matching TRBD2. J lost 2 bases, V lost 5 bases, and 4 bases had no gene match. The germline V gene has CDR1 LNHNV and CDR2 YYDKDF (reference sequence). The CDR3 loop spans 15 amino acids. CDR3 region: CATSEGLAGTYEQYF. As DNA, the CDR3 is TGTGCCACCAGCGAAGGACTAGCGGGGACCTACGAGCAGTACTTC.

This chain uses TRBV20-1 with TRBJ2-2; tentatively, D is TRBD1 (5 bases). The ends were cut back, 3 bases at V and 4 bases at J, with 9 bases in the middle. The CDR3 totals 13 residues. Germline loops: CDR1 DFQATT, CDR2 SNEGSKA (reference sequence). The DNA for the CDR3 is TGCAGTGCTAGTGGCAGGGCCACCGGGGAGCTGTTTTTT. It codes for CSASGRATGELFF.

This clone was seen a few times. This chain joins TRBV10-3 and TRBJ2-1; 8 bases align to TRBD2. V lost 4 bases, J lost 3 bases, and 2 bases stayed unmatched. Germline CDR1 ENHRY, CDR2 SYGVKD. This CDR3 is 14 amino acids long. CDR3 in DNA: TGTGCCATCAGTGGGCGGGGGGTCTACAATGAGCAGTTCTTC. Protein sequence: CAISGRGVYNEQFF.

This CDR3 reads CASTRGVGALGNQPQHF. DNA for the CDR3: TGTGCCAGTACAAGGGGGGTGGGGGCTTTGGGCAATCAGCCCCAGCATTTT. The genes are TRBV19 and TRBJ1-5, with a possible D match to TRBD1 (6 bases). Trimming removed 7 bases at V and 2 bases at J, with 21 bases between. The CDR3 is made up of 17 amino acids. Germline V gene sequence: CDR1 LNHDA, CDR2 SQIVND (reference sequence). The full variable domain, in which reference TRBV19 and TRBJ1-5 provide the parts outside the CDR3, is DGGITQSPKYLFRKEGQNVTLSCEQNLNHDAMYWYRQDPGQGLRLIYYSQIVNDFQKGDIAEGYSVSREKKESFPLTVTSAQKNPTAFYLCASTRGVGALGNQPQHFGDGTRLSIL.

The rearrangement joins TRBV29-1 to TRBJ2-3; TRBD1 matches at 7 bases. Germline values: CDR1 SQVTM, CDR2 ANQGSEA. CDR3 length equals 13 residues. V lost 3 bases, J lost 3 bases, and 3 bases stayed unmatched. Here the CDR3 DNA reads TGCAGCGTTGACAGGGGGAAGACAGATACGCAGTATTTT. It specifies CSVDRGKTDTQYF.

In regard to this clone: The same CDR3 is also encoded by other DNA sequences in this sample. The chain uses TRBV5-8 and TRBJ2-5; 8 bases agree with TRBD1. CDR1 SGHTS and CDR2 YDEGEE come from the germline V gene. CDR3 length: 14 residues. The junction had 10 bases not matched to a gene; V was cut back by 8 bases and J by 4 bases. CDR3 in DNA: TGTGCCAGTAGCCTTTCTGGACAGGGAGAGACCCAGTACTTC. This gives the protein CASSLSGQGETQYF.

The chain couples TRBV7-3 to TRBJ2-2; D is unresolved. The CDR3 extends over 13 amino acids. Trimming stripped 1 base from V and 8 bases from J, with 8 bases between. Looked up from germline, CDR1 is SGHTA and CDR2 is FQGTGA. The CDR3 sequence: CASSLKPEGELFF. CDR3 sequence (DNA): TGTGCCAGCAGCTTAAAACCTGAGGGGGAGCTGTTTTTT. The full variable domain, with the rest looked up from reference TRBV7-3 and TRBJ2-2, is GAGVSQTPSNKVTEKGKYVELRCDPISGHTALYWYRQSLGQGPEFLIYFQGTGAADDSGLPNDRFFAVRPEGSVSTLKIQRTERGDSAVYLCASSLKPEGELFFGEGSRLTVL.

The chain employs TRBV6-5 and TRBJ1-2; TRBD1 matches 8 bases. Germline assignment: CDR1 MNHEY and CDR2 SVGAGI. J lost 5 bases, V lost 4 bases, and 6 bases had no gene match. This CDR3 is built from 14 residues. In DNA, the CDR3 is TGTGCCAGCAGTTCTACAGGGGGAAAGTATGGCTACACCTTC. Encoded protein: CASSSTGGKYGYTF.